One T cell receptor beta chain is described in this entry. Its antigen is unidentified. Libraries were prepared by immunoSEQ multiplex PCR; TCRdb keeps only in-frame clonotypes and omits some of them. Found here are about 2.3 million clones, over 90% of them singletons; the top ten hold 0.39%. This sample was taken from a study of shared clonotypes between healthy human individuals. Background on the study: CD4 naive cells filled three plates per donor, CD4 memory three, CD8 naive two and CD8 memory one. General study results and limits: Relative to clonotypes present in all four donors, those not shared had lower generation probabilities. In having few donors, the study represented limited genetic and exposure-history diversity.

CDR3 length: 15 amino acids. The V gene lost 3 bases and the J gene lost 6 bases, with 18 bases spanning the gap. Per the germline V gene, CDR1 is SGDLS and CDR2 is YYNGEE. Sequencing was carried out using naive CD4+ T cells from PBMCs. Regarding subset: CD45RA+ positively selected. This sequence originates from a man younger than 35 in good health. Some clones in this sample may be carry-over from other donors' samples. The V and J genes are TRBV9 and TRBJ1-1; D perhaps matches TRBD1 (5 bases). The CDR3 nucleotides read TGTGCCAGCAGCGCGGGCCAGCTTCTAGGGGCTGAAGCTTTCTTT. It is translated as CASSAGQLLGAEAFF.